The 7 T cell receptor beta chains below were found in one sample sequenced in a study of response to subunit inactivated influenza vaccine. TCRdb itself ran the RT-PCR reads through MiXCR, one entry per CDR3 protein. The table lists about half a million distinct CDR3 sequences, 25% of them singletons. This sample comprised CD4+ T cells sorted from PBMCs, obtained 4 to 6 days after vaccination. The receptors derive from a man in his fifties who received an inactivated influenza vaccine.

The J gene is TRBJ2-2, the V gene TRBV5-1; 9 bases fit TRBD2. The CDR3 has 16 residues. Germline loops: CDR1 SGHRS, CDR2 YFSETQ. V lost 0 bases, J lost 7 bases, and 7 bases stayed unmatched. CDR3 nucleotides: TGCGCCAGCAGCTTGGCGGTAGCGGGGGTCGACGGGGAGCTGTTTTTT. Translating it yields CASSLAVAGVDGELFF.

The V call is TRBV7-9, the J call TRBJ2-4; no definite D call. Trimming removed 1 base at V and 5 bases at J, with 3 bases between. Germline V gene sequence: CDR1 SEHNR, CDR2 FQNEAQ (reference sequence). The CDR3 extends over 12 amino acids. CDR3 DNA sequence: TGTGCCAGCAGCTTAGAACAAAACATTCAGTACTTC. This sequence encodes CASSLEQNIQYF.

This clonotype was observed a few times. The chain couples TRBV5-1 to TRBJ2-2; D possibly corresponds to TRBD2 (5 bases). The CDR3 is 14 amino acids. Germline CDR1 is SGHRS and CDR2 is YFSETQ. Deletions cut 4 bases from V and 6 bases from J, with 13 bases between. The CDR3 DNA follows: TGCGCCAGCAGCAACGCCCAGGACTCCGGGGAGCTGTTTTTT. Protein: CASSNAQDSGELFF.

The DNA of the CDR3 is TGTGCCGGGCGGCTCCATGGGGCCAACGTCCTGACTTTC. Amino acids: CAGRLHGANVLTF. The chain is built from TRBV12-3 or TRBV12-4 and TRBJ2-6; the D is unclear. The CDR3 runs 13 residues. V lost 11 bases and J 3 bases, leaving 11 bases between the germline ends.

This chain joins TRBV7-8 and TRBJ2-7, with D maybe TRBD1 (5 bases). The V gene lost 2 bases and the J gene lost 5 bases, with 16 bases spanning the gap. This CDR3 has 15 residues. Germline loops: CDR1 SGHVS, CDR2 FQNEAQ. CDR3 in amino acids: CASSLYPETDDEQYF. In DNA, the CDR3 is TGTGCCAGCAGCTTATACCCCGAGACAGACGACGAGCAGTACTTC.

This chain links TRBV7-9 with TRBJ2-5; D gene uncertain. This CDR3 region has 12 residues. The V and J ends lost 0 bases and 5 bases respectively, with 4 bases between them. CDR1 is SEHNR, CDR2 FQNEAQ, per germline (reference sequence). The chain's CDR3 is CASSLAYETQYF. CDR3 bases: TGTGCCAGCAGCTTAGCCTACGAGACCCAGTACTTC. Complete variable domain (other parts from reference TRBV7-9 and TRBJ2-5): DTGVSQNPRHKITKRGQNVTFRCDPISEHNRLYWYRQTLGQGPEFLTYFQNEAQLEKSRLLSDRFSAERPKGSFSTLEIQRTEQGDSAMYLCASSLAYETQYFGPGTRLLVL.

This chain links TRBV10-3 with TRBJ2-1; 9 nucleotides align to TRBD1. V lost 6 bases, J lost 3 bases, and 6 bases stayed unmatched. The germline gives CDR1 ENHRY, CDR2 SYGVKD. The CDR3 totals 15 residues. The CDR3 region has the DNA TGTGCCATCAGAACGGACAGGGGAGACTACAATGAGCAGTTCTTC. Residues: CAIRTDRGDYNEQFF.